Below, 12 T cell receptor beta chains from the same sample are listed, as sequenced in a study of cytomegalovirus exposure and HLA in healthy donors. The study ran its PCR with 60 Vbeta and 13 Jbeta primers. Repertoires were generated with immunoSEQ multiplex PCR, while TCRdb's copy carries only in-frame clones and drops some. The sample contains 200,000 or so clones, 75% to 90% of which appear only once. Sequencing input: PBMCs. All receptors derive from a man in his forties in good health and CMV-seropositive.

The chain employs TRBV7-9 and TRBJ2-3; 10 nucleotides agree with TRBD1. The CDR3 consists of 16 residues. V shed 5 bases and J 6 bases; nucleotides not matched to a gene: 11. Germline V gene data show CDR1 as SEHNR and CDR2 as FQNEAQ (reference sequence). The CDR3 sequence: CASSADRGRHLDTQYF. In nucleotides, the CDR3 is TGTGCCAGCAGCGCCGACAGGGGGCGGCATTTGGATACGCAGTATTTT.

The V and J genes are TRBV2 and TRBJ2-3; TRBD2 might be the D (6 bases). This CDR3 contains 13 residues. Trimming cost V 11 bases and J 2 bases, with 14 bases left between them. Germline V lookup: CDR1 SNHLY, CDR2 FYNNEI. CDR3 nucleotides: TGTGCCGGAATAGCGGAACTCACAGATACGCAGTATTTT. Residues: CAGIAELTDTQYF.

The chain carries TRBV7-9 and TRBJ1-2; 11 bases are shared with TRBD1. The CDR3 covers 16 residues. The J segment lost 3 bases and the V segment lost 1 base, leaving 4 bases of the junction unmatched. Germline V CDR1 and CDR2: SEHNR, FQNEAQ (reference sequence). The CDR3 spells CASSLDRDRGDYGYTF. The CDR3 DNA follows: TGTGCCAGCAGCTTAGACCGGGACAGGGGGGACTATGGCTACACCTTC.

This clone was recorded a few times. The V call is TRBV28, the J call TRBJ2-1, with 14 positions matching TRBD2. CDR1 MDHEN and CDR2 SYDVKM come from the germline V gene. V shed 6 bases and J 6 bases; nucleotides not matched to a gene: 7. There are 16 residues in the CDR3. Here the CDR3 reads CASSPTSGGALNEQFF. As DNA, the CDR3 is TGTGCCAGCAGCCCGACTAGCGGGGGGGCCCTCAATGAGCAGTTCTTC.

This chain joins TRBV5-1 and TRBJ2-2; no firm D call. Trimming took 5 bases from V and 1 from J, leaving 9 bases between them. The germline gives CDR1 SGHRS, CDR2 YFSETQ. The CDR3 is 14 residues long. The CDR3 loop is CASRSNGNTGELFF. The DNA for the CDR3 is TGCGCCAGCAGGAGTAACGGGAACACCGGGGAGCTGTTTTTT.

The rearrangement uses TRBV19 and TRBJ1-1; the match to TRBD1 covers 7 bases. The germline gives CDR1 LNHDA, CDR2 SQIVND (reference sequence). V shed 5 bases and J 4 bases; nucleotides not matched to a gene: 7. This CDR3 has 14 residues. CDR3 sequence reads: CASSGRGDGTEAFF. DNA of the CDR3: TGTGCCAGTAGTGGCAGGGGGGACGGCACTGAAGCTTTCTTT.

This sequence joins TRBV7-8 and TRBJ1-3; TRBD1 matches at 11 bases. Germline loops: CDR1 SGHVS, CDR2 FQNEAQ. This CDR3 is built from 16 residues. The trim removed 5 bases at V and 0 bases at J, leaving 3 bases unmatched. CDR3 DNA sequence: TGTGCCAGCAGCCAGGACAGGGGGCTCTCTGGAAACACCATATATTTT. It is translated as CASSQDRGLSGNTIYF.

The chain employs TRBV4-3 and TRBJ1-3, with D maybe TRBD1 (6 bases). Trimming pared 1 base from V and 3 bases from J, leaving 16 bases between. This CDR3 is 17 amino acids long. Germline CDR1 LGHNA, CDR2 YSLEER. As DNA, the CDR3 is TGCGCCAGCAGCCAAGGGGCGGGGGCGTTTAGTGGAAACACCATATATTTT. This encodes CASSQGAGAFSGNTIYF.

The genes are TRBV5-5 and TRBJ1-2, with D maybe TRBD1 (6 bases). Germline V gene lookup returns CDR1 SGHKS and CDR2 YYEKEE (reference sequence). The CDR3 length is 16 residues. Trimming took off 4 bases at V and 1 base at J, with 17 bases between the two ends. The CDR3 loop is CASSIHSLRGNYGYTF. The CDR3 DNA reads as TGTGCCAGCAGCATACACTCCCTCAGGGGTAACTATGGCTACACCTTC. The whole variable domain, filled in from reference TRBV5-5 and TRBJ1-2, reads DAGVTQSPTHLIKTRGQQVTLRCSPISGHKSVSWYQQVLGQGPQFIFQYYEKEERGRGNFPDRFSARQFPNYSSELNVNALLLGDSALYLCASSIHSLRGNYGYTFGSGTRLTVV.

V is TRBV5-4 and J is TRBJ2-3; perhaps TRBD2 as D (7 bases). V lost 4 bases to trimming and J lost 4 bases, with 19 bases between them. Germline V gene lookup returns CDR1 SGHNT and CDR2 YYREEE (reference sequence). CDR3 length: 16 residues. The CDR3 DNA reads TGTGCCAGCAGCAAGGGAGGGGGGCGCATTTCAGATACGCAGTATTTT. Protein sequence: CASSKGGGRISDTQYF.

Concerning this clone itself: Germline is not matched at one junction end, which may reflect a read error. V is TRBV7-7 and J is TRBJ2-3, with D uncertain. Germline CDR1 reads SSHAT; CDR2 reads FNYEAQ (reference sequence). The CDR3 extends over 14 amino acids. The CDR3 DNA sequence: TGTGCTAGCAGCCCCCTGGGCCCCGCGGATACGCAGTATTTT. Translated: CASSPLGPADTQYF.

The chain employs TRBV10-2 and TRBJ2-4; D unresolved. The CDR3 is made up of 14 amino acids. The V end lost 3 bases, the J end lost 6 bases, and 12 bases lay between the germline ends. The germline V gene encodes CDR1 WSHSY and CDR2 SAAADI. The CDR3 nucleotides read TGCGCCAGCAGTGAACAGACCTCTGGAAACATTCAGTACTTC. Protein product: CASSEQTSGNIQYF.